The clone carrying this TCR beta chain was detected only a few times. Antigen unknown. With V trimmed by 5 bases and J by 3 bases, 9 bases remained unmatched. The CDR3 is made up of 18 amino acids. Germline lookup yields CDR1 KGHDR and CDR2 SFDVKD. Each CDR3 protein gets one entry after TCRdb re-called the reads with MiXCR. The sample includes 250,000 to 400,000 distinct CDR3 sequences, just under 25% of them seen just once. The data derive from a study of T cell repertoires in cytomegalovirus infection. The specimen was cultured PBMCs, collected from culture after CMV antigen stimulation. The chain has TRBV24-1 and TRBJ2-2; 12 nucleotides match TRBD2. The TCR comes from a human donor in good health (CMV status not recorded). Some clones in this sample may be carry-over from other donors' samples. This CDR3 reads CATSGLLAGGPHTGELFF. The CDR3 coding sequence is TGTGCCACCAGTGGCCTTCTAGCGGGAGGGCCCCACACCGGGGAGCTGTTTTTT.